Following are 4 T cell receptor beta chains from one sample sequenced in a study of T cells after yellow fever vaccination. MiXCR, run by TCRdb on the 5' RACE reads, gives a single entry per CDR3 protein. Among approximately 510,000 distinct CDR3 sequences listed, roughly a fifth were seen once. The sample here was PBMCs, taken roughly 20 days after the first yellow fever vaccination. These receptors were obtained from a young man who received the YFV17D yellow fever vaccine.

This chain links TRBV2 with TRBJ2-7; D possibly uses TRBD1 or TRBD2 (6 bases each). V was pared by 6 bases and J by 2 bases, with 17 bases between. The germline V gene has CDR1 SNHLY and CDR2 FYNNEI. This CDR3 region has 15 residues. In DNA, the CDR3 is TGTGCCAGCAGCCCCACGGGGGCATTCACCTACGAGCAGTACGTC. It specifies CASSPTGAFTYEQYV.

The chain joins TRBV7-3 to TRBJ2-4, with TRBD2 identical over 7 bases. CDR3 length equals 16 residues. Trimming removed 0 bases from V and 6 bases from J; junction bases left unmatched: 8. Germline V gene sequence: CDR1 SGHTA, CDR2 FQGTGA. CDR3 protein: CASSLTSGGEGNIQYF. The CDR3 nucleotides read TGTGCCAGCAGCTTAACCTCAGGAGGGGAGGGAAACATTCAGTACTTC.

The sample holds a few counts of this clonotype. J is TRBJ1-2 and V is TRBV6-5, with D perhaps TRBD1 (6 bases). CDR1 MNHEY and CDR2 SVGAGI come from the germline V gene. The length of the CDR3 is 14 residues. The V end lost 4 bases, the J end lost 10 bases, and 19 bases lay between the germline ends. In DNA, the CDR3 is TGTGCCAGCAGTTCCCCGGGACAAGTCTTCCACTACACCTTC. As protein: CASSSPGQVFHYTF.

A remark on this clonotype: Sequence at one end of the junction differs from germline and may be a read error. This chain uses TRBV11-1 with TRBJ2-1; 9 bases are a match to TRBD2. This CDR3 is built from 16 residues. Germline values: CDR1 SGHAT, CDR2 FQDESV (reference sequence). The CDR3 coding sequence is TGTGCCAGCAGCTCCGGAAGACTAGCGGAATACGGTGAGCGGTTCTTC. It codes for CASSSGRLAEYGERFF.